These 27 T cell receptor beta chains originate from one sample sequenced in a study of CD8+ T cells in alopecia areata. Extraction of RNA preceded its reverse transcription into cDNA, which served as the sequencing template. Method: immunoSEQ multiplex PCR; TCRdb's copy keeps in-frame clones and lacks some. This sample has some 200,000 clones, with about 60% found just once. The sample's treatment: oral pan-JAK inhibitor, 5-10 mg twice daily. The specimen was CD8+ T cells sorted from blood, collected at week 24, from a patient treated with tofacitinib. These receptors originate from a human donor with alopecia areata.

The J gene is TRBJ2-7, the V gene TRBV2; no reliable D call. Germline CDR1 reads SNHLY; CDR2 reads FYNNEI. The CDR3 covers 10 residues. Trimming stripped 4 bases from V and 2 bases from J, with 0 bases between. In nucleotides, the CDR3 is TGTGCCAGCAGTGCCTACGAGCAGTACTTC. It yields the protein CASSAYEQYF.

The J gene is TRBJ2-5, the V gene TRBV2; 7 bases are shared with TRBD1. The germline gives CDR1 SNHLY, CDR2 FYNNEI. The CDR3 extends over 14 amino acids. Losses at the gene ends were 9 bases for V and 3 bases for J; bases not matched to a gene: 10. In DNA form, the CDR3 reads TGTGCCAGGGGCACTCAGGGGGAAGAAGAGACCCAGTACTTC. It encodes CARGTQGEEETQYF.

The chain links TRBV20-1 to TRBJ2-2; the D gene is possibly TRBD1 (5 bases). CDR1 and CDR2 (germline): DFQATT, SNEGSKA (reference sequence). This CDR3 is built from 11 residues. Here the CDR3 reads CSAGYTGELFF. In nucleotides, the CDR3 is TGCAGCGCAGGGTACACCGGGGAGCTGTTTTTT.

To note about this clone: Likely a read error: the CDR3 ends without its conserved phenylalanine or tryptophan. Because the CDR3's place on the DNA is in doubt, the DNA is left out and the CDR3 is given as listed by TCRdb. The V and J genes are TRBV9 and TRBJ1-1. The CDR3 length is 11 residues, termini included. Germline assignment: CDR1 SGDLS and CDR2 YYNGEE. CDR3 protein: CASSPLVVAMV.

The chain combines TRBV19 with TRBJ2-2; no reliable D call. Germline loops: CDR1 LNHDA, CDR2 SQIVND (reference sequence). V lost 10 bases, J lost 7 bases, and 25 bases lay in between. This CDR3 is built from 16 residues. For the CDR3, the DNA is TGTGCCACCCGAAAGGTACCCGAGAGCTCGGGCGGGGAGCTGTTTTTT. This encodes CATRKVPESSGGELFF.

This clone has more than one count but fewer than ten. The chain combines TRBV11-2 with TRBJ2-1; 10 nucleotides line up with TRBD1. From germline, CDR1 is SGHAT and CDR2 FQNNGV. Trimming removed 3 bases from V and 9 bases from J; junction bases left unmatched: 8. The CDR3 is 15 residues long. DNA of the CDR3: TGTGCCAGCAGCTTGGGACAGGGGAATGGTATTGAGCAGTTCTTC. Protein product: CASSLGQGNGIEQFF.

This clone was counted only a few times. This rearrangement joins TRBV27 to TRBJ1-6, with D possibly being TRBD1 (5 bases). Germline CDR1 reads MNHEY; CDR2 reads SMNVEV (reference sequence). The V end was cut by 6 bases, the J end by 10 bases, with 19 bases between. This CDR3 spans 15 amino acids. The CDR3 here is CASRNRGVVPSPLHF. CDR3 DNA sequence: TGTGCCAGCAGGAACAGAGGGGTAGTCCCCTCACCCCTCCACTTT.

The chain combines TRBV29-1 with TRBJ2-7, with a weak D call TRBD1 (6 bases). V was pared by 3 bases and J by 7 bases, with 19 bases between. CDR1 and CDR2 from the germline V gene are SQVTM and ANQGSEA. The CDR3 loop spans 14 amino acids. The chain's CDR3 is CSVDPGRRGDEQYF. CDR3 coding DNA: TGCAGCGTTGATCCCGGACGCAGGGGCGATGAGCAGTACTTC.

This CDR3 is CSVVDRRETDTQYF. The DNA of the CDR3 is TGCAGCGTTGTGGATAGACGAGAGACAGATACGCAGTATTTT. The chain couples TRBV29-1 to TRBJ2-3; D is unclear. The length of the CDR3 is 14 residues. Trimming cost V 4 bases and J 3 bases, with 14 bases left between them. CDR1 and CDR2 (germline): SQVTM, ANQGSEA.

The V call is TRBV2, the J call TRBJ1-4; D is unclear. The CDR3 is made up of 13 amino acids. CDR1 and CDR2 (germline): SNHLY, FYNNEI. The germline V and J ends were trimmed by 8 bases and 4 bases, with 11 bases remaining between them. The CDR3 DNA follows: TGTGCCAGCTGGGCAGCGGGTAATGAAAAACTGTTTTTT. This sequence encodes CASWAAGNEKLFF.

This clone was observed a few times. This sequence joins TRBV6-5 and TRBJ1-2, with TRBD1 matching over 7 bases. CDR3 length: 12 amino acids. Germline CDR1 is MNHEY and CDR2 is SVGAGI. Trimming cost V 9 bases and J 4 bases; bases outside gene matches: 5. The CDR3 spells CASSDRIYGYTF. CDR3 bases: TGTGCCAGTTCGGACAGGATCTATGGCTACACCTTC.

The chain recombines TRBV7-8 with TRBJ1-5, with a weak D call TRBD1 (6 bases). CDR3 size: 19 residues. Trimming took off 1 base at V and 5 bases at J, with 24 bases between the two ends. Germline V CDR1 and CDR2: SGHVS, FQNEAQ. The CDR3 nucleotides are TGTGCCAGCAGCTTAGTATTGTTGGCAGGGGCCGACTCGGATCAGCCCCAGCATTTT. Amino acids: CASSLVLLAGADSDQPQHF. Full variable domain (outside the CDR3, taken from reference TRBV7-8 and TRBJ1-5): GAGVSQSPRYKVAKRGQDVALRCDPISGHVSLFWYQQALGQGPEFLTYFQNEAQLDKSGLPSDRFFAERPEGSVSTLKIQRTQQEDSAVYLCASSLVLLAGADSDQPQHFGDGTRLSIL.

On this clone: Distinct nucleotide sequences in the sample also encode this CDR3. This CDR3 is CASSLAGGETQYF. The CDR3 nucleotides read TGTGCCAGCAGCTTGGCCGGGGGAGAGACCCAGTACTTC. This chain uses TRBV5-6 with TRBJ2-5, with D tentatively TRBD2 (6 bases). The length of the CDR3 is 13 residues. Germline values: CDR1 SGHDT, CDR2 YYEEEE. With 0 bases removed from V and 4 bases from J, the gap between germline ends came to 7 bases.

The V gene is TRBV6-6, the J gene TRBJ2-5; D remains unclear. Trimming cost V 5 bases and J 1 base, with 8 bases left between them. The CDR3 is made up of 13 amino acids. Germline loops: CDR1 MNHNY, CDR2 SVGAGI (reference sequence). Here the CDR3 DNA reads TGTGCCAGCAGTCCCCGGGCCCAAGAGACCCAGTACTTC. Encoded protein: CASSPRAQETQYF.

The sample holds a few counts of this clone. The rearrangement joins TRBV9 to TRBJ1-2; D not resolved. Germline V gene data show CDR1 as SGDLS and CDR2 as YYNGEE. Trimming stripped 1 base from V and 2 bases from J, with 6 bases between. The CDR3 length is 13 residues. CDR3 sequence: CASSVSDNYGYTF. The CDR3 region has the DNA TGTGCCAGCAGCGTATCGGACAACTATGGCTACACCTTC.

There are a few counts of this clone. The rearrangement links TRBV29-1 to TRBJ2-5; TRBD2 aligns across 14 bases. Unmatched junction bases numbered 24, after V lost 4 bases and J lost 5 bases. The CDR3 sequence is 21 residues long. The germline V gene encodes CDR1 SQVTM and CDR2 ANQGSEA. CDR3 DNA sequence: TGCAGCGTTGTTGGGCTAGCCGGGACTAGCGGGGGTGTATCCCCGGGGGAGACCCAGTACTTC. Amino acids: CSVVGLAGTSGGVSPGETQYF.

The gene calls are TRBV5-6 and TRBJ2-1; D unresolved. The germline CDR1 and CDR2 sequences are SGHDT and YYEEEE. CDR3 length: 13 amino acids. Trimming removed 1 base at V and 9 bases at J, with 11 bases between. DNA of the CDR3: TGTGCCAGCAGCTTGAGTAGTACCGGTGAGCAGTTCTTC. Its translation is CASSLSSTGEQFF.

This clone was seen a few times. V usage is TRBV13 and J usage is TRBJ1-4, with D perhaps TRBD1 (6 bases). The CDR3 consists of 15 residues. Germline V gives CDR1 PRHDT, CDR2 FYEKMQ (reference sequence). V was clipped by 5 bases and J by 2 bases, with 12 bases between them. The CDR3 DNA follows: TGTGCCAGCAGCGCTAGGGGGTCTACTAATGAAAAACTGTTTTTT. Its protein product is CASSARGSTNEKLFF.

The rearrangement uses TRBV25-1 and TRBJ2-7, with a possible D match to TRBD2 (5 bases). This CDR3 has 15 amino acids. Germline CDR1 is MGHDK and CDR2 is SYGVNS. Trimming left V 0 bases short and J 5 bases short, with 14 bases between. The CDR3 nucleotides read TGTGCCAGCAGTGAATACCGGGAAGGGCGAAACGAGCAGTACTTC. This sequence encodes CASSEYREGRNEQYF.

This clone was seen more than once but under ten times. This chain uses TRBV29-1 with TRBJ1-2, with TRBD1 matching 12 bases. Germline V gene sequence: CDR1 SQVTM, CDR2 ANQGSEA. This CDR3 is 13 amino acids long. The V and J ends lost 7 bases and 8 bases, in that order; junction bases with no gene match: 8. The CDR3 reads CSAGTGGASGYTF. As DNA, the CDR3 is TGCAGCGCCGGGACAGGGGGCGCTTCCGGCTACACCTTC.

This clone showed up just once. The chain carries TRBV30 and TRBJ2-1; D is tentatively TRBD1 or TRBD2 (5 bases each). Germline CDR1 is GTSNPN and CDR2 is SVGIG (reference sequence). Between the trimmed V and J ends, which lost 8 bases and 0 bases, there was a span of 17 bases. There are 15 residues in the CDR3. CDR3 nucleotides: TGTGCCAGTAACCCGGGACGGGGCTCCTACAATGAGCAGTTCTTC. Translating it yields CASNPGRGSYNEQFF.

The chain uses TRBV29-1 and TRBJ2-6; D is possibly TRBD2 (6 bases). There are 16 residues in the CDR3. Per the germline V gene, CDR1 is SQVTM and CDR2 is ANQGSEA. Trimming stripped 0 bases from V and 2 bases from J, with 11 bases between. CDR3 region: CSVEERRGAGANVLTF. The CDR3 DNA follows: TGCAGCGTTGAAGAGAGGCGCGGGGCTGGGGCCAACGTCCTGACTTTC.

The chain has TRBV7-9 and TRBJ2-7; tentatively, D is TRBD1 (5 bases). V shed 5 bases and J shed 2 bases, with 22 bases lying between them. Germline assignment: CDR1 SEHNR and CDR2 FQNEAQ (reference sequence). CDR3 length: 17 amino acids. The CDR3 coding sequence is TGTGCCAGCAGCACGCCCCTCGACGGACACCGTCCCTACGAGCAGTACTTC. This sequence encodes CASSTPLDGHRPYEQYF.

CDR3 in amino acids: CASSQEHGNQPQHF. The CDR3 DNA sequence: TGCGCCAGCAGCCAAGAACACGGCAATCAGCCCCAGCATTTT. The chain combines TRBV4-1 with TRBJ1-5, with no clear D. Germline-derived CDR1 and CDR2 are MGHRA and YSYEKL. The V end was cut by 0 bases, the J end by 2 bases, with 5 bases between. This CDR3 has 14 residues.

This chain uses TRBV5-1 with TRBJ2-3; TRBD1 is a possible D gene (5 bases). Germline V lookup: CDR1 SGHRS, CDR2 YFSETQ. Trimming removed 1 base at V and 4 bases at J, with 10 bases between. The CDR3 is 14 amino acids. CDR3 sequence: CASSLKQGADTQYF. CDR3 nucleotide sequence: TGCGCCAGCAGCTTGAAGCAGGGCGCAGATACGCAGTATTTT. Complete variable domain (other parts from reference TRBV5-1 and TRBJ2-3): KAGVTQTPRYLIKTRGQQVTLSCSPISGHRSVSWYQQTPGQGLQFLFEYFSETQRNKGNFPGRFSGRQFSNSRSEMNVSTLELGDSALYLCASSLKQGADTQYFGPGTRLTVL.

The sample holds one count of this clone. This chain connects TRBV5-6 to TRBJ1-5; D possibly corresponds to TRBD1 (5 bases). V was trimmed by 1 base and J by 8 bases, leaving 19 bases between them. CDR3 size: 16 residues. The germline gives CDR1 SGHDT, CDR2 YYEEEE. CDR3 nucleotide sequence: TGTGCCAGCAGCTTGAATCTGGAGAGGGGAATCGAGCCCCAGCATTTT. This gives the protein CASSLNLERGIEPQHF.

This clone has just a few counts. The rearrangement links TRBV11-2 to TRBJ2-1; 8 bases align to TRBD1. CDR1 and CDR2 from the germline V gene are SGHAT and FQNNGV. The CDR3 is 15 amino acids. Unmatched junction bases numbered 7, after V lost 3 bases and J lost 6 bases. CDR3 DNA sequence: TGTGCCAGCAGCTTGGGGCAGGGGGCCCTCAATGAGCAGTTCTTC. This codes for CASSLGQGALNEQFF. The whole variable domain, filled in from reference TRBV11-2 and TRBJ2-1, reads EAGVAQSPRYKIIEKRQSVAFWCNPISGHATLYWYQQILGQGPKLLIQFQNNGVVDDSQLPKDRFSAERLKGVDSTLKIQPAKLEDSAVYLCASSLGQGALNEQFFGPGTRLTVL.